Shown below are 14 T cell receptor beta chains from a single sample sequenced in a study of patients and donors after allogeneic stem cell transplantation. TCRdb itself ran the RT-PCR reads through MiXCR, one entry per CDR3 protein. The table records under 3,500 distinct CDR3 sequences, 5% to 6.5% of them present only once. Sequencing was performed on blood, either unsorted or a sorted T cell fraction (not recorded which). Source of these receptors: a human donor who was either an allogeneic HSCT recipient or a stem cell or donor lymphocyte infusion donor (not recorded which). It is not recorded whose cells these are; they may come from a transplant donor.

This clonotype was counted a few times. In DNA, the CDR3 is TGCGCCAGCAGCTTCGATGGAAACACCATATATTTT. This gives the protein CASSFDGNTIYF. V and J are TRBV5-1 and TRBJ1-3; no clear D. Germline V gene lookup returns CDR1 SGHRS and CDR2 YFSETQ. This CDR3 has 12 residues. The germline V and J ends were trimmed by 2 bases and 3 bases, with 3 bases remaining between them.

The V call is TRBV6-5, the J call TRBJ2-5; D call uncertain. The germline V gene encodes CDR1 MNHEY and CDR2 SVGAGI. The length of the CDR3 is 12 residues. With 4 bases removed from V and 5 bases from J, the gap between germline ends came to 8 bases. The CDR3 DNA reads as TGTGCCAGCAGTTCCGTGGGGGAGACCCAGTACTTC. Translated: CASSSVGETQYF.

The chain employs TRBV4-2 and TRBJ2-5, with 9 bases that match TRBD2. J was trimmed by 3 bases and V by 6 bases; bases with no gene match: 11. CDR1 and CDR2 (germline): LGHNA, YNFKEQ. The CDR3 contains 16 residues. CDR3 residues: CASSSSRGTSKETQYF. Here the CDR3 DNA reads TGTGCCAGCAGTTCTAGCAGGGGGACTAGCAAAGAGACCCAGTACTTC.

In its sample, this clonotype is large. This sequence joins TRBV11-2 and TRBJ2-7; D is perhaps TRBD2 (6 bases). With 2 bases removed from V and 0 bases from J, the gap between germline ends came to 11 bases. Germline assignment: CDR1 SGHAT and CDR2 FQNNGV. There are 15 residues in the CDR3. This CDR3 is CASSLREATSYEQYF. Here the CDR3 DNA reads TGTGCCAGCAGCTTAAGGGAGGCCACCTCCTACGAGCAGTACTTC.

By its share, this clonotype is medium-sized (0.01 to 0.1%). V usage is TRBV6-2 or TRBV6-3 and J usage is TRBJ2-1; 12 bases agree with TRBD2. The J segment lost 6 bases and the V segment lost 6 bases, leaving 9 bases of the junction unmatched. The CDR3 extends over 16 amino acids. Per the germline V gene, CDR1 is MNHEY and CDR2 is SVGEGT. This CDR3 reads CASRLRLAGDGNEQFF. The CDR3 region has the DNA TGTGCCAGCAGACTCCGACTAGCGGGAGACGGCAATGAGCAGTTCTTC.

By frequency in the sample, this clonotype is large (0.1 to 1%). The rearrangement joins TRBV5-1 to TRBJ2-6; D is unclear. V lost 0 bases and J lost 0, with 7 bases in between. This CDR3 contains 16 residues. CDR1 and CDR2 from the germline V gene are SGHRS and YFSETQ. The CDR3 DNA is TGCGCCAGCAGCTTGGGCGGAAGCTCTGGGGCCAACGTCCTGACTTTC. Amino acids: CASSLGGSSGANVLTF.

Relative to its sample, this clonotype is medium-sized. J is TRBJ1-1 and V is TRBV5-5, with D unresolved. CDR1 is SGHKS and CDR2 is YYEKEE in the germline V gene (reference sequence). The CDR3 is 15 amino acids. The ends were cut back, 4 bases at V and 0 bases at J, with 13 bases in the middle. Written as DNA, the CDR3 is TGTGCCAGCAGCCCGGACGGTAACATGAACACTGAAGCTTTCTTT. This translates into CASSPDGNMNTEAFF.

This chain connects TRBV7-9 to TRBJ1-2; D unclear. V was trimmed by 5 bases and J by 8 bases, leaving 12 bases between them. CDR1 and CDR2 from the germline V gene are SEHNR and FQNEAQ (reference sequence). The CDR3 consists of 12 residues. CDR3 residues: CASSQELGGYTF. CDR3 nucleotide sequence: TGTGCCAGCAGCCAAGAACTAGGCGGCTACACCTTC.

By proportion, this clonotype is medium-sized. The chain is built from TRBV6-2 or TRBV6-3 and TRBJ2-1; TRBD2 matches 7 bases. V shed 0 bases, J shed 2 bases, and the junction held 4 bases outside the gene matches. The CDR3 totals 16 residues. From germline, CDR1 is MNHEY and CDR2 SVGEGT. CDR3 DNA: TGTGCCAGCAGTTACTCGGAAAGCGGGACCTACAATGAGCAGTTCTTC. It translates to CASSYSESGTYNEQFF.

This rearrangement joins TRBV5-1 to TRBJ2-5; D is possibly TRBD2 (6 bases). Germline V CDR1 and CDR2: SGHRS, YFSETQ. This CDR3 comprises 13 residues. Trimming took off 2 bases at V and 5 bases at J, with 10 bases between the two ends. The CDR3 sequence: CASSLPREETQYF. The CDR3 DNA follows: TGCGCCAGCAGCTTACCCCGGGAGGAGACCCAGTACTTC.

This sequence joins TRBV27 and TRBJ1-2; 7 nucleotides agree with TRBD1. The CDR3 covers 17 residues. J was trimmed by 4 bases and V by 3 bases; bases with no gene match: 14. Germline V lookup: CDR1 MNHEY, CDR2 SMNVEV (reference sequence). CDR3 amino acids: CASSFGPTGTASYGYTF. CDR3 DNA sequence: TGTGCCAGCAGTTTCGGTCCAACCGGGACAGCCTCCTATGGCTACACCTTC.

By sample share, this clonotype is medium-sized (0.01 to 0.1%). V gene TRBV6-6 combines with J gene TRBJ2-1; 13 bases match TRBD2. Trimming at V came to 9 bases and at J to 7 bases, leaving 9 bases not matched to a gene. CDR1 is MNHNY, CDR2 SVGAGI, per germline (reference sequence). This CDR3 is 15 amino acids long. The CDR3 region has the DNA TGTGCCAGTACCCCCGGGACTAGCGGGAAGAATGAGCAGTTCTTC. Encoded protein: CASTPGTSGKNEQFF.

The rearrangement joins TRBV10-3 to TRBJ2-3; D is uncertain. There are 12 residues in the CDR3. V gave up 7 bases and J gave up 0 bases, with 5 bases separating them. Looked up from germline, CDR1 is ENHRY and CDR2 is SYGVKD. This chain's CDR3 is CAIMGSTDTQYF. CDR3 in DNA: TGTGCCATCATGGGGAGCACAGATACGCAGTATTTT.

Sample share makes this clonotype medium-sized. The chain employs TRBV7-2 and TRBJ1-1; D is unresolved. V was pared by 3 bases and J by 5 bases, with 16 bases between. The CDR3 is 15 residues long. Germline V lookup: CDR1 SGHTA, CDR2 FQGNSA. The CDR3: CASSFRKGRGTEAFF. Written as DNA, the CDR3 is TGTGCCAGCAGCTTCAGAAAGGGCCGGGGAACTGAAGCTTTCTTT.